Sequencing of this T cell receptor (beta chain) was carried out in a study of T cells in Graves' hyperthyroidism and ophthalmopathy. TCR beta CDR3 sequences were amplified from RNA transcripts. HTBI primers drove first-round RT-PCR of the TCR CDR3. TCRdb reprocessed the multiplex PCR reads with MiXCR, giving one entry per CDR3 protein. The sample lists roughly 640,000 distinct CDR3 sequences, roughly a sixth occurring once. Overall study findings and caveats: Blood also held most thyroid clonotypes expanded beyond 0.001.

With respect to this clonotype: Its specificity is unknown.

The length of the CDR3 is 14 residues. Germline-derived CDR1 and CDR2 are KGHSH and LQKENI. The V gene end was trimmed by 8 bases and the J gene end by 5 bases; junction bases not matched to a gene: 10. Exclusions: uncontrolled infection, other autoimmune disease, pregnancy, lactation. Cells are PBMCs isolated from roughly 10 ml of fresh blood. The sequenced sample consisted of blood. V usage is TRBV18 and J usage is TRBJ2-3; 7 nucleotides agree with TRBD1. This sequence was found in a middle-aged woman with Graves' ophthalmopathy. CDR3 residues: CASPAQGFEDTQYF. In DNA form, the CDR3 reads TGTGCCAGCCCAGCACAGGGGTTTGAAGATACGCAGTATTTT.